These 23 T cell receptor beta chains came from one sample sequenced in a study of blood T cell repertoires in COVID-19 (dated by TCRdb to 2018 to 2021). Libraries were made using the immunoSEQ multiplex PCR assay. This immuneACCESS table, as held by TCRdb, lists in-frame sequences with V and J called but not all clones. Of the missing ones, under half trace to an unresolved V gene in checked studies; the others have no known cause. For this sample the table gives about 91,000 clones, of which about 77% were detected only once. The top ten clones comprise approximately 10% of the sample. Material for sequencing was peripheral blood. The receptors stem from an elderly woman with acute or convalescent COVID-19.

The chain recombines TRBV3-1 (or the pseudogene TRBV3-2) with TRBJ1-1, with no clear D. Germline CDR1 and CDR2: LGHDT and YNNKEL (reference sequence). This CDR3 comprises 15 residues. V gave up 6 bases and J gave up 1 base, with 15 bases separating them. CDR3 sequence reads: CASRPRRKANTEAFF. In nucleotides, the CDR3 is TGTGCCAGCAGGCCCCGAAGAAAAGCGAACACTGAAGCTTTCTTT.

CDR3 nucleotides: TGTGCCAGCAGTGACCGGGACATAAGGCTCGGAAACATTCAGTACTTC. It translates to CASSDRDIRLGNIQYF. The V and J genes are TRBV28 and TRBJ2-4, with a weak D call TRBD1 (6 bases). V was trimmed by 5 bases and J by 6 bases, leaving 20 bases between them. The CDR3 has 16 residues. Germline CDR1 MDHEN, CDR2 SYDVKM.

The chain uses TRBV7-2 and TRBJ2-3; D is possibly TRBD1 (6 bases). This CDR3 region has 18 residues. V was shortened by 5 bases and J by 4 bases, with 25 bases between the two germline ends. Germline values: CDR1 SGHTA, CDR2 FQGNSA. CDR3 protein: CASSPKGRSRWGPDTQYF. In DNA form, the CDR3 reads TGTGCCAGCAGCCCTAAGGGGCGGTCCAGATGGGGGCCAGATACGCAGTATTTT.

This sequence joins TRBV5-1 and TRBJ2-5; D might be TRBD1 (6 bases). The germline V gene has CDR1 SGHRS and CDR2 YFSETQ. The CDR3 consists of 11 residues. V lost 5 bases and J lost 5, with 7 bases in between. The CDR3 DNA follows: TGCGCCAGCAGAGGACAGGAGACCCAGTACTTC. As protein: CASRGQETQYF.

As DNA, the CDR3 is TGTGCCAGTAGTATAATGGGACAGGGCATAGCAGAGACCCAGTACTTC. As protein: CASSIMGQGIAETQYF. The chain recombines TRBV19 with TRBJ2-5, with 9 bases matching TRBD1. CDR1 and CDR2 (germline): LNHDA, SQIVND (reference sequence). The trim removed 2 bases at V and 4 bases at J, leaving 8 bases unmatched. The CDR3 spans 16 residues.

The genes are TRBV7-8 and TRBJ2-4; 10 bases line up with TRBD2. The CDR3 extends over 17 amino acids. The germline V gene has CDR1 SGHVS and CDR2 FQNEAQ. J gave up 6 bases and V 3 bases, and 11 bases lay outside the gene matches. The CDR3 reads CASSFLSGGARRNIQYF. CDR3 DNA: TGTGCCAGCAGCTTCCTGAGCGGGGGGGCCCGGAGAAACATTCAGTACTTC. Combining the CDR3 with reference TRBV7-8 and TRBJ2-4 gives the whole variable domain GAGVSQSPRYKVAKRGQDVALRCDPISGHVSLFWYQQALGQGPEFLTYFQNEAQLDKSGLPSDRFFAERPEGSVSTLKIQRTQQEDSAVYLCASSFLSGGARRNIQYFGAGTRLSVL.

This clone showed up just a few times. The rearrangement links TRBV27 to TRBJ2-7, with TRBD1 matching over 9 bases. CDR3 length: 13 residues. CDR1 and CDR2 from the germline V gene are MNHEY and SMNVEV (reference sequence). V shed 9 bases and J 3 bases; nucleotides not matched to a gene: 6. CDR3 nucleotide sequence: TGTGCCAGTTCCGGGACAGGGAGCTACGAGCAGTACTTC. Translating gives CASSGTGSYEQYF.

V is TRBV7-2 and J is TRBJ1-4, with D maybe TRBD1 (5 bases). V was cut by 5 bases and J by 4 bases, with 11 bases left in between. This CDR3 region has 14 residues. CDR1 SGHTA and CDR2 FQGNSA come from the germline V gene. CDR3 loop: CASSQGGSNEKLFF. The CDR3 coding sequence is TGTGCCAGCAGCCAGGGCGGAAGTAATGAAAAACTGTTTTTT.

The CDR3 DNA sequence: TGTGCCAGCAGTTCAGCGGGGGGGCGGAGCATTCAGTACTTC. Translated: CASSSAGGRSIQYF. The chain carries TRBV6-5 and TRBJ2-4, with 10 bases fitting TRBD2. V lost 4 bases to trimming and J lost 9 bases; unmatched junction nucleotides: 6. CDR1 is MNHEY and CDR2 is SVGAGI in the germline V gene. There are 14 residues in the CDR3.

The CDR3 region has the DNA TGTGCCAGCAGCTTAGCGCGGGCTGAATGGGAGACCCAGTACTTC. As protein: CASSLARAEWETQYF. The chain couples TRBV7-2 to TRBJ2-5; weak D call: TRBD2 (5 bases). V lost 0 bases, J lost 5 bases, and 13 bases lay in between. The CDR3 contains 15 residues. Per germline, CDR1 SGHTA and CDR2 FQGNSA.

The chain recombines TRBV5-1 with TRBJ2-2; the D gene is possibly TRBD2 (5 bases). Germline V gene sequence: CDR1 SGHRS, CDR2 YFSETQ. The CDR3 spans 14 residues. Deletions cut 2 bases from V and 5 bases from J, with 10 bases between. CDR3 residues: CASSFEGSTGELFF. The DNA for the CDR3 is TGCGCCAGCAGCTTCGAGGGTTCGACCGGGGAGCTGTTTTTT. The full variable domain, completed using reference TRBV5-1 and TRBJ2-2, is KAGVTQTPRYLIKTRGQQVTLSCSPISGHRSVSWYQQTPGQGLQFLFEYFSETQRNKGNFPGRFSGRQFSNSRSEMNVSTLELGDSALYLCASSFEGSTGELFFGEGSRLTVL.

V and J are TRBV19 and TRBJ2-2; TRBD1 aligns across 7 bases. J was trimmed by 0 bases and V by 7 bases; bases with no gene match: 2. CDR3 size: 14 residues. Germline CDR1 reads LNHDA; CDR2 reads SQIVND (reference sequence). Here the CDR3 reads CASTDRANTGELFF. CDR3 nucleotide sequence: TGTGCCAGTACTGACAGGGCGAACACCGGGGAGCTGTTTTTT. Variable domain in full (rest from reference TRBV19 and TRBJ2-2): DGGITQSPKYLFRKEGQNVTLSCEQNLNHDAMYWYRQDPGQGLRLIYYSQIVNDFQKGDIAEGYSVSREKKESFPLTVTSAQKNPTAFYLCASTDRANTGELFFGEGSRLTVL.

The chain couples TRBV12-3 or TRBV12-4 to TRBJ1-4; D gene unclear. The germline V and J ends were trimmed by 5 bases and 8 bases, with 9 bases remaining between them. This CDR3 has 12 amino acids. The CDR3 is CASSKAGEKLFF. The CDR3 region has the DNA TGTGCCAGCAGTAAGGCGGGAGAAAAACTGTTTTTT.

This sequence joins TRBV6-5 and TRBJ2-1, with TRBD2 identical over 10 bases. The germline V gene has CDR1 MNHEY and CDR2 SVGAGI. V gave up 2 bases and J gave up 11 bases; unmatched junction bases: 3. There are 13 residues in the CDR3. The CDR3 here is CASSYPTSGKQFF. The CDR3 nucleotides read TGTGCCAGCAGTTACCCTACTAGCGGGAAGCAGTTCTTC.

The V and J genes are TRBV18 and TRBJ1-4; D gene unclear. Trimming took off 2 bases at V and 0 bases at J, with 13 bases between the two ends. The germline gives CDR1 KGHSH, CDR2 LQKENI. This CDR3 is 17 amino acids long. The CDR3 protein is CASSPFPLDATNEKLFF. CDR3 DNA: TGTGCCAGCTCACCATTCCCATTAGATGCAACTAATGAAAAACTGTTTTTT.

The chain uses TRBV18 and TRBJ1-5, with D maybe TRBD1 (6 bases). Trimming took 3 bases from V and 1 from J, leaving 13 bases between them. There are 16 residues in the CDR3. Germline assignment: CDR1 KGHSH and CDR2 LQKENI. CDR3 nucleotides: TGTGCCAGCTCACCTCAGGGGCTGGGGAGCAATCAGCCCCAGCATTTT. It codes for CASSPQGLGSNQPQHF.

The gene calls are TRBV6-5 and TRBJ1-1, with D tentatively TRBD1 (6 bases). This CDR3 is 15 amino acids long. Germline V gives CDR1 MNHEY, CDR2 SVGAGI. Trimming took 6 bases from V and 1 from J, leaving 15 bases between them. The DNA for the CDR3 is TGTGCCAGCAGCAGTCGGGGACAACCGAACACTGAAGCTTTCTTT. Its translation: CASSSRGQPNTEAFF.

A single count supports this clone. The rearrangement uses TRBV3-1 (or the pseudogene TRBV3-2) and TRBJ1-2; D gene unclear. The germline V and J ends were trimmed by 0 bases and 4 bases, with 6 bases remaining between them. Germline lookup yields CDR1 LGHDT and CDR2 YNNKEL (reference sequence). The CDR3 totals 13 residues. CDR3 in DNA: TGTGCCAGCAGCCAAGAGCGCGGCTATGGCTACACCTTC. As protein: CASSQERGYGYTF.

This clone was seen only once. The CDR3 DNA sequence: TGTGCCAGCAGTAAGGCGGGAGGGCCTCAAGAGACCCAGTACTTC. Amino acid sequence: CASSKAGGPQETQYF. This rearrangement joins TRBV28 to TRBJ2-5; TRBD2 agrees at 9 bases. The germline V gene has CDR1 MDHEN and CDR2 SYDVKM. The CDR3 loop spans 15 amino acids. The junction had 6 bases not matched to a gene; V was cut back by 5 bases and J by 2 bases.

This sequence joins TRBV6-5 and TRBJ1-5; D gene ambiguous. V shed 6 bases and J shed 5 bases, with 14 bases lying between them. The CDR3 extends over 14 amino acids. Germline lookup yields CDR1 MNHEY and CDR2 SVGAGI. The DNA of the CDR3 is TGTGCCAGCAGCGCCGACACTTCGTATCAGCCCCAGCATTTT. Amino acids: CASSADTSYQPQHF.

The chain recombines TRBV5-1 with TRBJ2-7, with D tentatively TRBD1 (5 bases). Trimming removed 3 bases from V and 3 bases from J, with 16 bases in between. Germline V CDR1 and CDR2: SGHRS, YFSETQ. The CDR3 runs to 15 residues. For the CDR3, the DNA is TGCGCCAGCAGCTCGACCAGGGATTCCGACTACGAGCAGTACTTC. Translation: CASSSTRDSDYEQYF.

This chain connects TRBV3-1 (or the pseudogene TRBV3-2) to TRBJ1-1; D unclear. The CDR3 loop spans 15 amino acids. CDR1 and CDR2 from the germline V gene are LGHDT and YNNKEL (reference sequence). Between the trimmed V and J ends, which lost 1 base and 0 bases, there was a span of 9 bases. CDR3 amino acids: CASSQGHSMNTEAFF. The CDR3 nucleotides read TGTGCCAGCAGCCAAGGCCACAGCATGAACACTGAAGCTTTCTTT.

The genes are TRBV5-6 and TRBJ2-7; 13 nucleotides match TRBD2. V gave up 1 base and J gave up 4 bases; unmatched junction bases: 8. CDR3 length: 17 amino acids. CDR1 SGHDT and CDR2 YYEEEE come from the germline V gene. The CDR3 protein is CASSLTSGGAMVYEQYF. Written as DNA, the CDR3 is TGTGCCAGCAGCTTGACTAGCGGGGGGGCCATGGTGTACGAGCAGTACTTC. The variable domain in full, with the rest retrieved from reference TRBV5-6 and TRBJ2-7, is DAGVTQSPTHLIKTRGQQVTLRCSPKSGHDTVSWYQQALGQGPQFIFQYYEEEERQRGNFPDRFSGHQFPNYSSELNVNALLLGDSALYLCASSLTSGGAMVYEQYFGPGTRLTVT.